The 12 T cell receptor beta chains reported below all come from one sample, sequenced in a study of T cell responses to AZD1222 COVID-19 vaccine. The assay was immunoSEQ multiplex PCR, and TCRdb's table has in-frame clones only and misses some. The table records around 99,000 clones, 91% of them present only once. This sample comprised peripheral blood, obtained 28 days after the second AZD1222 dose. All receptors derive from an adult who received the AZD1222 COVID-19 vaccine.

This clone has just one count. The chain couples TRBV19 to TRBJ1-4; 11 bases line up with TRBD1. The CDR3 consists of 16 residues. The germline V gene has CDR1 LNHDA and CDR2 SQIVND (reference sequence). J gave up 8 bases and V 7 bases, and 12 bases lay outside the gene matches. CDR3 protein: CASTPRGTGGREKLFF. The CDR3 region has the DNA TGTGCCAGTACCCCCCGGGGGACAGGGGGTCGAGAAAAACTGTTTTTT. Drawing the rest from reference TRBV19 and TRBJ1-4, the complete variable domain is DGGITQSPKYLFRKEGQNVTLSCEQNLNHDAMYWYRQDPGQGLRLIYYSQIVNDFQKGDIAEGYSVSREKKESFPLTVTSAQKNPTAFYLCASTPRGTGGREKLFFGSGTQLSVL.

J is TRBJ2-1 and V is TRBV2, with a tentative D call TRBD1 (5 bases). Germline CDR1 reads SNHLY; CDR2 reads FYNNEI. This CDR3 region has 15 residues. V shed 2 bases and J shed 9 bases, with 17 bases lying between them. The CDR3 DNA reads TGTGCCAGCAGTGAACGTGGGGCTGAATTGGGTGAGCAGTTCTTC. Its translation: CASSERGAELGEQFF.

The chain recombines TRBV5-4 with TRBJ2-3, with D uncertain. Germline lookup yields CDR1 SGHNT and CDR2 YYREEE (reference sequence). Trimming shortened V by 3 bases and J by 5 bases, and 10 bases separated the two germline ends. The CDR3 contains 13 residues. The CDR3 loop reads CASSSGPVDTQYF. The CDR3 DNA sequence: TGTGCCAGCAGCTCCGGCCCGGTAGATACGCAGTATTTT.

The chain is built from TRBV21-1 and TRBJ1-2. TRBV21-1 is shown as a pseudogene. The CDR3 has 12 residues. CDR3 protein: CASSKGGPGYTF. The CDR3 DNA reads TGTGCCAGCAGCAAAGGCGGTCCTGGCTACACCTTC.

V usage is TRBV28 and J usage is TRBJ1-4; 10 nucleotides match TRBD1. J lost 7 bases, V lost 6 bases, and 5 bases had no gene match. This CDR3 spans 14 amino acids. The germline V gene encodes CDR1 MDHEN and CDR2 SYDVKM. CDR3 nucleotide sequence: TGTGCCAGCAGGCGACAGGGGGCTACTGAAAAACTGTTTTTT. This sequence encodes CASRRQGATEKLFF.

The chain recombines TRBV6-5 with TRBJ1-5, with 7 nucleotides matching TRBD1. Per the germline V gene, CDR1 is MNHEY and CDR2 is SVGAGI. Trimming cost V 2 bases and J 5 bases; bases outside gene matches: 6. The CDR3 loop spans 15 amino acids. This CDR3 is CASSYMKGADQPQHF. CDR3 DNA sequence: TGTGCCAGCAGTTACATGAAGGGGGCCGATCAGCCCCAGCATTTT.

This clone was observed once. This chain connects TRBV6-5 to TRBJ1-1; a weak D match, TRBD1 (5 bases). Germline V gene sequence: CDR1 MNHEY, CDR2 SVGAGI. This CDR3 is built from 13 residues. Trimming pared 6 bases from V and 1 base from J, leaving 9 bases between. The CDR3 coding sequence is TGTGCCAGCAGCATAGACAGGAACACTGAAGCTTTCTTT. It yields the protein CASSIDRNTEAFF.

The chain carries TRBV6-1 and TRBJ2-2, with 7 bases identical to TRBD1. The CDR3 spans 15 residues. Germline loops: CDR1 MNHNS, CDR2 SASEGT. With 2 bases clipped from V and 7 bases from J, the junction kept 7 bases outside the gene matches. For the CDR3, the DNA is TGTGCCAGCAGTGAAAAGGGGGCGGTCGGCGGGGAGCTGTTTTTT. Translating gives CASSEKGAVGGELFF.

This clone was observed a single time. CDR3 loop: CASSQVSDTQYF. CDR3 sequence (DNA): TGTGCCAGCAGCCAAGTTTCAGATACGCAGTATTTT. The rearrangement uses TRBV14 and TRBJ2-3, with D unclear. The germline gives CDR1 SGHDN, CDR2 FVKESK. Trimming pared 1 base from V and 4 bases from J, leaving 3 bases between. The CDR3 loop spans 12 amino acids.

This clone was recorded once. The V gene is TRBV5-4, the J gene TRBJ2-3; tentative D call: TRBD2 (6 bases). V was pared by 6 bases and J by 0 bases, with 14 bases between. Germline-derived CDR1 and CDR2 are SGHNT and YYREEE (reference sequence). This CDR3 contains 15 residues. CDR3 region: CASTPREMSTDTQYF. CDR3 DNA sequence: TGTGCCAGCACCCCCCGGGAGATGAGCACAGATACGCAGTATTTT.

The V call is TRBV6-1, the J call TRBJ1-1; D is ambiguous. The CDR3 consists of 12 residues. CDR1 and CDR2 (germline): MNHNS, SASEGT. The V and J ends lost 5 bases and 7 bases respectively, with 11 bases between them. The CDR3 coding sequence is TGTGCCAGCAGTTCCCCCGCTCATGAAGCTTTCTTT. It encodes CASSSPAHEAFF.

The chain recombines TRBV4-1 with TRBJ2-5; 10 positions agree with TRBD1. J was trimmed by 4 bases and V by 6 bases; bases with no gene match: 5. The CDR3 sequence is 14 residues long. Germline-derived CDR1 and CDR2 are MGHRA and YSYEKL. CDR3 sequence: CASRSDRGRETQYF. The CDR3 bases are TGCGCCAGCAGATCTGACAGGGGGCGAGAGACCCAGTACTTC.